This T cell receptor (beta chain) was documented in a study of T-cell reconstitution after alpha-beta-depleted transplantation in children. This clonotype was seen a few times. Trimming cost V 4 bases and J 2 bases, with 17 bases left between them. This CDR3 spans 16 amino acids. Germline values: CDR1 MDHEN, CDR2 SYDVKM. Unique molecular identifiers were used in preparing the TCRbeta library. Via MiXCR, TCRdb re-called the PCR reads, giving one row per CDR3 protein. The table includes hundreds of thousands of distinct CDR3 sequences, roughly 13% detected once. The chain recombines TRBV28 with TRBJ2-5, with D perhaps matching TRBD1 (6 bases). The sample consisted of PBMCs, taken from the stem cell graft. The source of this sequence is a human donor who donated a stem cell graft to a child with Fanconi anemia. The CDR3 reads CASSSPALGQQETQYF. As DNA, the CDR3 is TGTGCCAGCAGTTCCCCGGCCCTTGGACAGCAAGAGACCCAGTACTTC.